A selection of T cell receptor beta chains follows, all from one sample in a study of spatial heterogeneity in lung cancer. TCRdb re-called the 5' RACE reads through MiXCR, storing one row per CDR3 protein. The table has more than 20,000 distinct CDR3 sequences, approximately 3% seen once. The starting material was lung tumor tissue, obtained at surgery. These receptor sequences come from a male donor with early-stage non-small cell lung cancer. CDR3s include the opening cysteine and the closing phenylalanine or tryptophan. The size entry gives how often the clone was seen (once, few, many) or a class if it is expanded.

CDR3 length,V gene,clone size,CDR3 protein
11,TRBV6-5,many,CASSGNTEAFF
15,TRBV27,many,CASSLQQGSLRGYTF
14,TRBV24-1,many,CATSEGHNQETQYF
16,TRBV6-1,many,CASSTSGTSSYNEQFF
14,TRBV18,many,CASSLGGEMNIQYF
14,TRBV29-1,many,CSVEPGQGSDTQYF
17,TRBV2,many,CASSEAMGSLGNTEAFF
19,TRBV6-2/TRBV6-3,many,CASSYSFSGQGVLGYGYTF
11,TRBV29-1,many,CSVVALGEQYF
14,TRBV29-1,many,CSVGTGSTTDTQYF
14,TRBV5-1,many,CASSLVGRTTEQYF
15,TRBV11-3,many,CASRRDGSSGNTIYF
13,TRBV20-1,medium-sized,CSALDRAGSPLHF
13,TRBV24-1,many,CATSDGGSYEQYF
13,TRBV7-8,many,CASSLSRTTMQFF
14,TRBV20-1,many,CSASFRQTPYEQYF
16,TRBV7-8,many,CASSLSSLLALNEQFF
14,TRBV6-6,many,CASSFRLAAGELFF
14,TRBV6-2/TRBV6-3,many,CASSPLLENTEAFF
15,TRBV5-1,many,CASSLSQRDSGTQYF
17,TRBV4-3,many,CASSQVRARGRDYGYTF
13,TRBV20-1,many,CSAEALWGEKLFF
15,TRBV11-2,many,CASSLGQVVSGELFF
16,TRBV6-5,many,CASSPDIWGADYEQYF
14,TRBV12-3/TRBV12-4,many,CASSLRHTNEKLFF
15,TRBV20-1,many,CSAEGTSGPSYEQYF
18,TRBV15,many,CATSRDLVRGPRIETQYF
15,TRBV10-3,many,CAISAARSGNTEAFF
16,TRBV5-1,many,CASSLAEGSSYNEQFF
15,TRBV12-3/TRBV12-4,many,CASSLRQGGNSPLHF
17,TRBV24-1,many,CATSDSQLAGGFDEQYF
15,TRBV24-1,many,CATSRQGRMDNEQFF
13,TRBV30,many,CAWTRDSNQPQHF
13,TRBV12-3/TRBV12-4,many,CASSLRQGREAFF
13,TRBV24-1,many,CATEGTSTDTQYF
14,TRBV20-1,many,CSASKQGGSEKLFF
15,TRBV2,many,CASFRLGSSYNEQFF
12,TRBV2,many,CASISGNSPLHF
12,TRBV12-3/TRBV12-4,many,CASSPGHPKLFF
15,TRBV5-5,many,CASSNLALGPETQYF
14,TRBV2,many,CASIPDRDNEKLFF
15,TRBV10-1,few,CASLSRTGGKETQYF
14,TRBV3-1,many,CASSQAEGALGYTF
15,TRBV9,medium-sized,CASSVSGTFSYEQYF
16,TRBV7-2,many,CASSLRLAGWVGELFF
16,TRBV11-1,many,CASSPLTRGRGTEAFF
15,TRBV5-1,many,CASSLSAEYTGELFF